These 19 T cell receptor beta chains share one sample of origin, sequenced in a study of cytomegalovirus exposure and HLA in healthy donors. 60 Vbeta and 13 Jbeta primers were used in PCR. Here immunoSEQ multiplex PCR was the method, and the copy in TCRdb shows in-frame clones only, minus some. The table has 100,000 to 140,000 clones, about 84% seen once. The sequencing sample was made of PBMCs. These receptors were obtained from a man aged 25 to 40 in good health and CMV-seronegative.

The table lists this clone with a count of one. The V gene is TRBV2, the J gene TRBJ2-2, with D unresolved. Germline CDR1 is SNHLY and CDR2 is FYNNEI. Trimming took 2 bases from V and 0 from J, leaving 7 bases between them. The CDR3 covers 15 residues. CDR3: CASSETRSNTGELFF. The CDR3 bases are TGTGCCAGCAGTGAAACCCGGTCGAACACCGGGGAGCTGTTTTTT. The full variable domain, in which reference TRBV2 and TRBJ2-2 provide the parts outside the CDR3, is EPEVTQTPSHQVTQMGQEVILRCVPISNHLYFYWYRQILGQKVEFLVSFYNNEISEKSEIFDDQFSVERPDGSNFTLKIRSTKLEDSAMYFCASSETRSNTGELFFGEGSRLTVL.

The chain links TRBV2 to TRBJ1-5, with D perhaps matching TRBD1 (5 bases). The V gene's germline CDR1 is SNHLY and CDR2 FYNNEI. The CDR3 consists of 14 residues. Trimming took 4 bases from V and 0 from J, leaving 7 bases between them. The CDR3 protein is CASSGQFSNQPQHF. DNA of the CDR3: TGTGCCAGCAGTGGACAGTTTAGCAATCAGCCCCAGCATTTT.

The chain combines TRBV28 with TRBJ1-4; D is unclear. Germline-derived CDR1 and CDR2 are MDHEN and SYDVKM. V dropped 5 bases and J dropped 3 bases, with 16 bases sitting between them. This CDR3 has 16 residues. CDR3 sequence reads: CASSPRSGRANEKLFF. The CDR3 nucleotides read TGTGCCAGCAGTCCAAGATCGGGAAGGGCTAATGAAAAACTGTTTTTT.

This chain links TRBV7-9 with TRBJ2-1; the match to TRBD2 covers 8 bases. The CDR3 totals 15 residues. After removal of 6 bases from V and 3 bases from J, the junction contained 7 bases not matched to a gene. Germline V gene sequence: CDR1 SEHNR, CDR2 FQNEAQ (reference sequence). The CDR3 spells CASSRSGNGYNEQFF. Written as DNA, the CDR3 is TGTGCCAGCAGTCGTAGCGGGAACGGCTACAATGAGCAGTTCTTC.

V gene TRBV19 combines with J gene TRBJ2-7; maybe TRBD2 (6 bases). Germline V gene data show CDR1 as LNHDA and CDR2 as SQIVND (reference sequence). This CDR3 spans 13 amino acids. The V end was cut by 7 bases, the J end by 5 bases, with 15 bases between. CDR3 bases: TGTGCCAGTACCCCCGGGGGAGGTCACGAGCAGTACTTC. Translating it yields CASTPGGGHEQYF. The variable domain in full, completed from reference TRBV19 and TRBJ2-7, reads DGGITQSPKYLFRKEGQNVTLSCEQNLNHDAMYWYRQDPGQGLRLIYYSQIVNDFQKGDIAEGYSVSREKKESFPLTVTSAQKNPTAFYLCASTPGGGHEQYFGPGTRLTVT.

The chain couples TRBV18 to TRBJ2-7; 8 bases agree with TRBD2. There are 14 residues in the CDR3. Trimming cost V 6 bases and J 3 bases; bases outside gene matches: 7. Per the germline V gene, CDR1 is KGHSH and CDR2 is LQKENI. The CDR3 loop reads CASSLLAAGYEQYF. The CDR3 DNA follows: TGTGCCAGCTCCCTACTAGCGGCCGGCTACGAGCAGTACTTC.

CDR3 loop: CASSVGSGRGNEQFF. CDR3 nucleotide sequence: TGTGCCAGCAGCGTCGGTAGCGGGAGAGGCAATGAGCAGTTCTTC. The chain combines TRBV9 with TRBJ2-1; 9 nucleotides agree with TRBD2. Trimming took 2 bases from V and 6 from J; bases not matched to a gene: 6. This CDR3 has 15 amino acids. Germline V gene lookup returns CDR1 SGDLS and CDR2 YYNGEE.

The V gene is TRBV27, the J gene TRBJ2-4; 7 nucleotides match TRBD2. The J segment lost 8 bases and the V segment lost 1 base, leaving 2 bases of the junction unmatched. Germline loops: CDR1 MNHEY, CDR2 SMNVEV (reference sequence). The CDR3 contains 13 residues. CDR3 bases: TGTGCCAGCAGTTTATGGGGAGGGGACATTCAGTACTTC. This translates into CASSLWGGDIQYF.

This clone was counted between two and nine times. The chain uses TRBV5-6 and TRBJ1-1; a possible D gene is TRBD1 (6 bases). The germline gives CDR1 SGHDT, CDR2 YYEEEE. V dropped 1 base and J dropped 7 bases, with 11 bases sitting between them. The CDR3 spans 13 residues. CDR3 coding DNA: TGTGCCAGCAGCTTGACAGGGTCTCGTGAAGCTTTCTTT. Its translation is CASSLTGSREAFF.

V is TRBV27 and J is TRBJ2-2, with D perhaps TRBD2 (5 bases). CDR3 size: 14 residues. Per the germline V gene, CDR1 is MNHEY and CDR2 is SMNVEV (reference sequence). Trimming took off 2 bases at V and 5 bases at J, with 9 bases between the two ends. The CDR3 protein is CASSLSPGTGELFF. CDR3 DNA sequence: TGTGCCAGCAGTTTAAGCCCGGGGACCGGGGAGCTGTTTTTT.

The CDR3 here is CSVAGTGNEQYF. CDR3 DNA sequence: TGCAGCGTTGCGGGGACAGGGAACGAGCAGTACTTC. V gene TRBV29-1 combines with J gene TRBJ2-7, with TRBD1 identical over 9 bases. Germline CDR1 SQVTM, CDR2 ANQGSEA. This CDR3 is built from 12 residues. V was clipped by 4 bases and J by 5 bases; unmatched bases: 3.

The chain is built from TRBV6-1 and TRBJ2-7; the D gene is possibly TRBD1 (6 bases). The CDR3 has 14 residues. V shed 4 bases and J shed 2 bases, with 12 bases lying between them. Germline CDR1 is MNHNS and CDR2 is SASEGT. The CDR3 DNA reads as TGTGCCAGCAGTGGAACGAAGGGGGCCTACGAGCAGTACTTC. This encodes CASSGTKGAYEQYF.

The chain combines TRBV7-9 with TRBJ2-7, with a possible D match to TRBD1 (6 bases). The CDR3 has 15 amino acids. Germline V CDR1 and CDR2: SEHNR, FQNEAQ (reference sequence). Between the trimmed V and J ends, which lost 10 bases and 0 bases, there was a span of 19 bases. DNA of the CDR3: TGTGCCACCCTGGACACAGGGCGATTCTCCTACGAGCAGTACTTC. Translation gives CATLDTGRFSYEQYF.

The chain combines TRBV25-1 with TRBJ1-2; no definite D call. The germline gives CDR1 MGHDK, CDR2 SYGVNS. Trimming removed 6 bases at V and 3 bases at J, with 5 bases between. CDR3 length equals 11 residues. In DNA, the CDR3 is TGTGCCAGCAGGAAGCACTATGGCTACACCTTC. Protein sequence: CASRKHYGYTF.

This clone has only one observation. The J gene is TRBJ1-2, the V gene TRBV7-6; 8 bases are a match to TRBD1. V shed 3 bases and J 6 bases; nucleotides not matched to a gene: 3. This CDR3 has 13 amino acids. The V gene's germline CDR1 is SGHVS and CDR2 FNYEAQ. The CDR3 DNA follows: TGTGCCAGCAGCTTGCGGACAGGGAATGGCTACACCTTC. Residues: CASSLRTGNGYTF. The whole variable domain, remainder taken from reference TRBV7-6 and TRBJ1-2, is GAGVSQSPRYKVTKRGQDVALRCDPISGHVSLYWYRQALGQGPEFLTYFNYEAQQDKSGLPNDRFSAERPEGSISTLTIQRTEQRDSAMYRCASSLRTGNGYTFGSGTRLTVV.

The count of this clone is one. V and J are TRBV29-1 and TRBJ1-4, with D possibly TRBD1 on 5 matching bases. Trimming took 6 bases from V and 2 from J, leaving 10 bases between them. The CDR3 consists of 13 residues. Germline V gene data show CDR1 as SQVTM and CDR2 as ANQGSEA. CDR3 sequence reads: CSVGRATNEKLFF. DNA for the CDR3: TGCAGCGTGGGCAGGGCCACTAATGAAAAACTGTTTTTT.

The chain has TRBV9 and TRBJ2-1; a possible D gene is TRBD2 (6 bases). Between the trimmed V and J ends, which lost 4 bases and 0 bases, there was a span of 11 bases. The length of the CDR3 is 15 residues. Germline-derived CDR1 and CDR2 are SGDLS and YYNGEE. The CDR3 is CASSPFGSSYNEQFF. DNA of the CDR3: TGTGCCAGCAGCCCGTTCGGGAGCTCCTACAATGAGCAGTTCTTC.

This clone was picked up one time. The V gene is TRBV19, the J gene TRBJ1-2; TRBD1 matches 10 bases. Losses at the gene ends were 6 bases for V and 4 bases for J; bases not matched to a gene: 5. Looked up from germline, CDR1 is LNHDA and CDR2 is SQIVND (reference sequence). CDR3 length: 14 residues. CDR3 sequence (DNA): TGTGCCAGTAGGGGACAGGGGTTTAGCTATGGCTACACCTTC. Amino acid sequence: CASRGQGFSYGYTF.

This chain joins TRBV18 and TRBJ1-5; D gene uncertain. This CDR3 has 14 amino acids. V gave up 6 bases and J gave up 1 base, with 10 bases separating them. The germline gives CDR1 KGHSH, CDR2 LQKENI. The CDR3: CASSASRSNQPQHF. CDR3 DNA: TGTGCCAGCTCTGCGAGCAGGAGCAATCAGCCCCAGCATTTT.